This TCR beta chain came from a study of post-analysis software for immune sequencing data. Tagging with unique molecular identifiers was a feature of the TCR beta cDNA libraries. Each CDR3 protein gets one entry after TCRdb re-called the PCR reads with MiXCR. This sample has approximately 360,000 distinct CDR3 sequences, with less than 40% found just once. This clonotype was counted a few times. The antigen is undetermined. Findings and limits, study-wide: Patients used four to six TRBV segments, including TRBV5-6, TRBV5-1 and TRBV20-1, more often than controls.

Trimming took 6 bases from V and 1 from J, leaving 11 bases between them. The germline CDR1 and CDR2 sequences are SGHTA and FQGNSA. CDR3 length: 14 amino acids. Sequencing used blood. This sequence originates from a girl aged 5-17 years with multiple sclerosis. V and J are TRBV7-2 and TRBJ2-3, with a possible D match to TRBD2 (5 bases). CDR3 amino acids: CASRGTGGTDTQYF. The CDR3 nucleotides read TGTGCCAGCAGAGGAACCGGGGGCACAGATACGCAGTATTTT.